A single sample is the source of the 5 T cell receptor beta chains below, sequenced in a study of T-cell memory formation after mild COVID-19. MiXCR was run by TCRdb on the 5' RACE reads, yielding one entry per CDR3 protein. The sample yields around 33,000 distinct CDR3 sequences, around a fifth seen once. The sequencing sample was made of PBMCs or a T cell subset sorted from them (not recorded which). The receptor source for this set is an adult who had mild COVID-19 (a few samples of this study predate the infection). Cell type and time point are not known.

This clonotype was found many times. The chain has TRBV20-1 and TRBJ2-3; 13 bases agree with TRBD2. After removal of 7 bases from V and 6 bases from J, the junction contained 4 bases not matched to a gene. Germline V gene lookup returns CDR1 DFQATT and CDR2 SNEGSKA (reference sequence). The CDR3 length is 13 residues. CDR3 sequence (DNA): TGCAGTGGGACTAGCGGGGGCCGGGATACGCAGTATTTT. Residues: CSGTSGGRDTQYF.

This clonotype was picked up a small number of times. The chain has TRBV5-1 and TRBJ2-1; weak D call: TRBD1 (6 bases). Trimming shortened V by 1 base and J by 7 bases, and 15 bases separated the two germline ends. There are 15 residues in the CDR3. The germline CDR1 and CDR2 sequences are SGHRS and YFSETQ. The CDR3 nucleotides read TGCGCCAGCAGCTTGTATTCAGGGGAAGTGAATGAGCAGTTCTTC. Encoded protein: CASSLYSGEVNEQFF.

This clonotype has a count of ten or more. The rearrangement joins TRBV3-1 to TRBJ2-2; D gene ambiguous. The germline V gene has CDR1 LGHDT and CDR2 YNNKEL (reference sequence). The CDR3 totals 15 residues. The V and J ends lost 4 bases and 0 bases respectively, with 9 bases between them. The DNA of the CDR3 is TGTGCCAGCAGCCGAGGACCGGCGAACACCGGGGAGCTGTTTTTT. This sequence encodes CASSRGPANTGELFF.

The rearrangement joins TRBV24-1 to TRBJ2-1, with 7 positions matching TRBD1. In germline, CDR1 is KGHDR, CDR2 SFDVKD. CDR3 length equals 13 residues. With 7 bases clipped from V and 2 bases from J, the junction kept 1 base outside the gene matches. The CDR3 coding sequence is TGTGCCACCAGCCAGGGGGCCTACAATGAGCAGTTCTTC. It yields the protein CATSQGAYNEQFF.

At least ten counts were recorded for this clonotype. V and J are TRBV29-1 and TRBJ2-5; D uncertain. V lost 7 bases to trimming and J lost 5 bases, with 14 bases between them. This CDR3 has 12 amino acids. Germline CDR1 is SQVTM and CDR2 is ANQGSEA. CDR3 sequence: CSAYTALETQYF. In DNA form, the CDR3 reads TGCAGCGCTTACACCGCCTTGGAGACCCAGTACTTC.